This T cell receptor (beta chain) was found in a study of T cell responses to AZD1222 COVID-19 vaccine. TCRdb's table, derived via immunoSEQ multiplex PCR, lists solely in-frame clones and lacks some. The sample holds some 140,000 clones, 70% to 90% seen once. Note on this clone: Antigen: not known.

General study findings and limits: Donors were largely white British and mainly female; clonal diversity was possibly underestimated. There were repertoire samples only from the period after the peak T cell response. Recipients of two AZD1222 doses showed rising Spike-specific TCR breadth and depth. Regions 160-218 and 743-854 dominated among vaccine-associated CD4 TCRs spanning spike.

Germline values: CDR1 MNHEY, CDR2 SVGEGT. Between the trimmed V and J ends, which lost 0 bases and 8 bases, there was a span of 10 bases. CDR3 length: 14 residues. The chain has TRBV6-2 or TRBV6-3 and TRBJ1-4, with D possibly being TRBD1 (6 bases). This material consisted of peripheral blood, taken 28 days after the second AZD1222 dose. The sequence came from an adult who received the AZD1222 COVID-19 vaccine. The CDR3 DNA reads as TGTGCCAGCAGTTACTCACAGGGCCGAGAAAAACTGTTTTTT. It codes for CASSYSQGREKLFF.